This TCR beta chain was identified during a study of cytomegalovirus exposure and HLA in healthy donors. Study observations and caveats: Associated with cytomegalovirus, according to the listing, were 150 to 200 TCR beta chains. Earlier analysis found most TCR beta V segments productive about 90% or about 30% of the time.

There are 12 residues in the CDR3. Per the germline V gene, CDR1 is ENHRY and CDR2 is SYGVKD. With 8 bases removed from V and 2 bases from J, the gap between germline ends came to 8 bases. This clone was seen a single time. Its matching antigen is unknown. The PCR made use of 60 Vbeta and 13 Jbeta primers. The authors' processing: A follow-up analysis tallied tens of millions of unique TCR beta chains, roughly 11 million shared. The repertoire was sequenced with immunoSEQ multiplex PCR; TCRdb's copy has only in-frame clones and lacks some. V, J and clone size are taken as reported in that table, and D and trimming were inferred from the DNA itself. There are under 300,000 clones in the sample; roughly four fifths occur only once, and more than 1.5% lies in the top ten.

The sequenced sample was PBMCs. The chain uses TRBV10-3 and TRBJ2-3; D ambiguous. The sequence was obtained from a woman between 35 and 50 years old in good health and CMV-seropositive. CDR3: CAIGSATDTQYF. CDR3 DNA: TGTGCCATCGGAAGCGCCACAGATACGCAGTATTTT.